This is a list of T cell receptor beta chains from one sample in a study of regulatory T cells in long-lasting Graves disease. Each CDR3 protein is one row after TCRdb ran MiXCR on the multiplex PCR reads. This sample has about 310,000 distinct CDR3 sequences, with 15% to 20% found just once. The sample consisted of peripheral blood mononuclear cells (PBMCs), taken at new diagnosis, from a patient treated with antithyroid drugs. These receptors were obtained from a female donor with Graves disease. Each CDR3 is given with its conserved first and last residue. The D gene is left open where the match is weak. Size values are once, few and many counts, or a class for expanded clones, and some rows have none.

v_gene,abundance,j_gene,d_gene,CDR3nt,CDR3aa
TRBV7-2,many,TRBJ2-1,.,TGTGCCAGCAGCTTTGGCTGGATGGATGAGCAGTTCTTC,CASSFGWMDEQFF
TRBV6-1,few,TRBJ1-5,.,TGTGCCAGCAGGGGGGGGCACAGGGTCAATCAGCCCCAGCATTTT,CASRGGHRVNQPQHF
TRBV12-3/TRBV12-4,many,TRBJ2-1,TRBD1,TGTGCCAGCAGTTTAAGCCCGGGACAGATCTACAATGAGCAGTTCTTC,CASSLSPGQIYNEQFF
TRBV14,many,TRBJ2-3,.,TGTGCCAGCAGCCAAAGCTCGGGGCGGGATACGCAGTATTTT,CASSQSSGRDTQYF
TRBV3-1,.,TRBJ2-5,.,TGTGCCAGCAGTAGAAGGGGGGGGGCAAGTCAAGAGACCCAGTACTTC,CASSRRGGASQETQYF
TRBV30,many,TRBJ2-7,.,TGTGCCTGGGGACCAGATGGGCAGTACTTC,CAWGPDGQYF
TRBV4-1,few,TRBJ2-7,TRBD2,TGCGCCAGCAGCCAAGATCCTAGCGGGAGGGCCTATGGCGAGCAGTACTTC,CASSQDPSGRAYGEQYF
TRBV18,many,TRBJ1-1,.,TGTGCCAGCTCACCGGGACGGCGTACTGAAGCTTTCTTT,CASSPGRRTEAFF
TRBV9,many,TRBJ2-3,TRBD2,TGTGCCAGCAGCCATGGGACTAGCGGGAGTCGGGGCACAGATACGCAGTATTTT,CASSHGTSGSRGTDTQYF
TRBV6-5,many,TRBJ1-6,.,TGTGCCAGCAGTTACCGACAGTTTAATTCACCCCTCCACTTT,CASSYRQFNSPLHF
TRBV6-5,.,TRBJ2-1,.,TGTGCCAGCAGTTACCAAGGATACCAGTTCTTC,CASSYQGYQFF
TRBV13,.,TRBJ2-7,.,TGTGCCAGCAGCTTAGCCAACGTTGAGAGTCCCTTCTACGAGCAGTACTTC,CASSLANVESPFYEQYF
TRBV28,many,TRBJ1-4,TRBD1,TGTGCCAGCAGGGGACAGGGTGATGAAAAACTGTTTTTT,CASRGQGDEKLFF
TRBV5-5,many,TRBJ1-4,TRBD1,TGTGCCAGCAGCCCAGGGGGCCCCCATGCAACTAATGAAAAACTGTTTTTT,CASSPGGPHATNEKLFF
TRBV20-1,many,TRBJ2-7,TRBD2,TGCAGTGCTAGGATGGCGGGAGTGGGCGAGCAGTACTTC,CSARMAGVGEQYF
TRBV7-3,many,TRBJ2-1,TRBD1,TGTGCCAGCAGCGTCCAGGGGGCGAATGAGCAGTTCTTC,CASSVQGANEQFF
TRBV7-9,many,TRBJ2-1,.,TGTGCCAGCAGCTTAGCGCTCGGGGCTGAGCAGTTCTTC,CASSLALGAEQFF
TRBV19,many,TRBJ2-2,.,TGTGCCAGTAGTTTTGGACCTAAAACCGGGGAGCTGTTTTTT,CASSFGPKTGELFF
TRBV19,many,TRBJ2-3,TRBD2,TGTGCCAGTAGTATGGGGCGGGGGGAGGATACGCAGTATTTT,CASSMGRGEDTQYF
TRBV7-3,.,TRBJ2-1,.,TGTGCCAGCAGCCCGATGTCGTCCAGCAATGAGCAGTTCTTC,CASSPMSSSNEQFF
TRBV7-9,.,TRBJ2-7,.,TGTGCCAGCAGCTGGAATAGCGGAAGCTCCTACGAGCAGTACTTC,CASSWNSGSSYEQYF
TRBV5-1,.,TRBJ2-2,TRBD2,TGCGCCAGCAGCTTGGGGACTAGCGGGAGAACTTCGGGTATGCCCGGGGAGCTGTTTTTT,CASSLGTSGRTSGMPGELFF
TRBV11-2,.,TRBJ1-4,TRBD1,TGTGCCAGCAGCTTAGGGACAGGGGCCGGGGAAAAACTGCTTTTT,CASSLGTGAGEKLLF
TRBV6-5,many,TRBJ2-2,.,TGTGCCAGCAGTTACGGCCCCGGGGAGCTGTTTTTT,CASSYGPGELFF
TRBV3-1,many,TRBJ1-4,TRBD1,TGTGCCAGCAGCCGGATTCGCTCAGGGGGGGAAAAACTGTTTTTT,CASSRIRSGGEKLFF
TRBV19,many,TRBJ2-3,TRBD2,TGTGCCAGTAGGGTCGGGACTAGCGCCACAGATACGCAGTATTTT,CASRVGTSATDTQYF
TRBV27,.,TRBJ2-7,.,TGTGCCAGCAGTCTGTCCCTATTCTACGAGCAGTACTTC,CASSLSLFYEQYF
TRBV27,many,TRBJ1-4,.,TGTGCCAGCAGTTCGTGGACGGGGAATGAAAAACTGTTTTTT,CASSSWTGNEKLFF
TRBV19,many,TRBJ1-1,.,TGTGCCAGTAGTGCCAGGGTCGGGGACACTGAAGCTTTCTTT,CASSARVGDTEAFF
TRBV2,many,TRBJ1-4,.,TGTGCCAGCAGTGAAGTAGCCGGGGGTCGGGAAAAACTGTTTTTT,CASSEVAGGREKLFF
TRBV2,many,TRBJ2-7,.,TGTGCCACCCAAGGGGGGGGGGACGAGCAGTACTTC,CATQGGGDEQYF
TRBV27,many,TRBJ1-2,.,TGTGCCAGCAGTTTAGATGGCGCCACTAACTATGGCTACACCTTC,CASSLDGATNYGYTF
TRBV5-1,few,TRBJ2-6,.,TGCGCCAGCAGCTTGTATAGAGGGCTCTGGGCCAACGTCCTGACTTTC,CASSLYRGLWANVLTF
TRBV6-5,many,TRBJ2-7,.,TGTGCCAGCAGTTACCTGGCGGGCGAGCAGTACTTC,CASSYLAGEQYF
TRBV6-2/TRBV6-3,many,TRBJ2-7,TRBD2,TGTGCCAGCAGTGAGTGGGCTAGCGGCTACGAGCAGTACTTC,CASSEWASGYEQYF
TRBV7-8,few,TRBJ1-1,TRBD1,TGTGCCAGCAGTACCATCACAGGGGTGAACACTGAAGCTTTCTTT,CASSTITGVNTEAFF
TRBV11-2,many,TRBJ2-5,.,TGTGCCAGCAGCTTAGGAGTCGAGACCCAGTACTTC,CASSLGVETQYF
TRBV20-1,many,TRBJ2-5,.,TGCAGTGCTAGAGATTCCTCCCAAGAGACCCAGTACTTC,CSARDSSQETQYF
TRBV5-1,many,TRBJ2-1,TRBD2,TGCGCCAGCAGCACCGGGACTAGCTTTGGCAATGAGCAGTTCTTC,CASSTGTSFGNEQFF
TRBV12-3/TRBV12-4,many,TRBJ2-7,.,TGTGCCACCAGAACCGGGAGAACCTACTACGAGCAGTACTTC,CATRTGRTYYEQYF
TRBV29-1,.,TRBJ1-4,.,TGCAGCGGGGGGGGGTTTACAACTAATGAAAAACTGTTTTTT,CSGGGFTTNEKLFF
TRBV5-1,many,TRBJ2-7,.,TGCGCCAGCAGACCCGACAGTCGCTACGAGCAGTACTTC,CASRPDSRYEQYF
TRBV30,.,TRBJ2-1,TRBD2,TGTGCCTGGAAAGGCGGACTAGCCTATGAGCAGTTCTTC,CAWKGGLAYEQFF
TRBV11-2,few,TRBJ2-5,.,TGTGCCAGCAGCCCCCAAGAGGCCCAGTACTTC,CASSPQEAQYF
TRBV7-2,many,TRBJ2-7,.,TGTGCCAGCAGCTCCCCGCAGGCCTCCTACGAGCAGTACTTC,CASSSPQASYEQYF
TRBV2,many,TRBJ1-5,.,TGTGCCAGCAGCGTTTCCCGGGGGGATCAGCCCCAGCATTTT,CASSVSRGDQPQHF
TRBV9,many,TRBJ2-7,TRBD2,TGTGCCAGCAGCGTAGCTAGCGGGAGTATGTACGAGCAGTACTTC,CASSVASGSMYEQYF
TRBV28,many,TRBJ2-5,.,TGTGCCAGCAGTTGGGGCGGCCAAGAGACCCAGTACTTC,CASSWGGQETQYF
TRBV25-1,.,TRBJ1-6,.,TGTGCCAGCAGTGAATATGGGGGGCTGCATTCACCCCTCCACTTT,CASSEYGGLHSPLHF
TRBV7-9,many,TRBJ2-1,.,TGTGCCAGCAGCTCTCCGAACGGGGGCCAGAATGAGCAGTTCTTC,CASSSPNGGQNEQFF
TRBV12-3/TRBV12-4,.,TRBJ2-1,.,TGTGCCAGCAGTTTACGGGTGGAAGTCATTAGCAATGAGCAGTTCTTC,CASSLRVEVISNEQFF
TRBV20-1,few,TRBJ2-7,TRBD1,TGCAGTGTACAGGGGGCAGGGACCTACGAGCAGTACTTC,CSVQGAGTYEQYF
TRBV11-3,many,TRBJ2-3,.,TGTGCCAGCAGTACCACAGATACGCAGTATTTT,CASSTTDTQYF
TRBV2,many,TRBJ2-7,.,TGTGCCAGCATCTCAGGTACGCGGTTCTACGAGCAGTACTTC,CASISGTRFYEQYF
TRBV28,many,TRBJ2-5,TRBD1,TGTGCCAGCAGTAGAAAACAGGGGGCCCGGGAGACCCAGTACTTC,CASSRKQGARETQYF